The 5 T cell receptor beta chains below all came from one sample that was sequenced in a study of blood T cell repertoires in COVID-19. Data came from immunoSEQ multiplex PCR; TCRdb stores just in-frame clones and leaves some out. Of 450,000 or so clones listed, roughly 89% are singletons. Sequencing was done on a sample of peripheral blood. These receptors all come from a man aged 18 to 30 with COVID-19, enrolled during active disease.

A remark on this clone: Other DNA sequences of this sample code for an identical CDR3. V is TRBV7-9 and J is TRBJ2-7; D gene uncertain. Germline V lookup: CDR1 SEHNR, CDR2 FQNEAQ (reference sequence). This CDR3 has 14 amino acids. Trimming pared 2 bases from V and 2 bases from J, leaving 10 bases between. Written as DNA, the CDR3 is TGTGCCAGCAGCTTAAGTACCGTAGCCTACGAGCAGTACTTC. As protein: CASSLSTVAYEQYF.

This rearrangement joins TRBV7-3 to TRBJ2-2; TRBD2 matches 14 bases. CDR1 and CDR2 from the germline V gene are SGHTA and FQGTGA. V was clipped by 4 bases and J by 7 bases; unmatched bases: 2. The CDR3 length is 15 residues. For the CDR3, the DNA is TGTGCCAGCAGCTCGGGACTAGCGGGAGACGGGGAGCTGTTTTTT. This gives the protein CASSSGLAGDGELFF.

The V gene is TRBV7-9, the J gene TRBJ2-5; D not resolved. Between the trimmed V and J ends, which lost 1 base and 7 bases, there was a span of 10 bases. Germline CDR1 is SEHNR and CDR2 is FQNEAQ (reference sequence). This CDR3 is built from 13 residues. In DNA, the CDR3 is TGTGCCAGCAGCTTAGTTCTAGTCGGGACCCAGTACTTC. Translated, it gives CASSLVLVGTQYF.

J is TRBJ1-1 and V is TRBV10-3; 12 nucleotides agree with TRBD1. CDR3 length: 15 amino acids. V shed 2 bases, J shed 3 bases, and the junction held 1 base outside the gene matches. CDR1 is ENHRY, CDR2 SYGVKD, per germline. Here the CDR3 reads CAISEGDRGHTEAFF. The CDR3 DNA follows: TGTGCCATCAGTGAGGGGGACAGGGGGCACACTGAAGCTTTCTTT.

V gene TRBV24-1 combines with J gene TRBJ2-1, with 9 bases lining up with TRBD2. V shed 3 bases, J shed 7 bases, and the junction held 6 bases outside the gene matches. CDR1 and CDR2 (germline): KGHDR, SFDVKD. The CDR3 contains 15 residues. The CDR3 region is CATSDTLAGKNEQFF. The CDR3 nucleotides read TGTGCCACCAGTGATACCCTAGCGGGAAAGAATGAGCAGTTCTTC.